This T cell receptor beta chain is from a study of Graves' ophthalmopathy and Graves' hyperthyroidism. Pregnancy or lactation, uncontrolled infections and other autoimmune diseases were grounds for excluding patients. The authors diagnosed from clinical symptoms, serum thyroxine, TRAb, thyroid ultrasound and orbital computed tomography. This CDR3 region has 17 residues. Germline CDR1 is MNHEY and CDR2 is SMNVEV (reference sequence). Germline trimming cut 2 bases from V and 3 bases from J; bases unmatched to any gene: 11. Study results and caveats: Ophthalmopathy was separated from stable hyperthyroidism by a 13-signature model with 87.88% sensitivity and roughly 81% specificity. The majority of expanded thyroid clonotypes above 0.001 frequency also occurred in blood.

RNA transcripts served as template for amplifying TCR beta CDR3 sequences. HTBI primers were used in a first-round RT-PCR, which preceded a second-round multiplex PCR. TCRdb recomputed calls from the multiplex PCR reads with MiXCR, one row per CDR3 protein. The table lists 200,000 to 250,000 distinct CDR3 sequences, 29% of them singletons. This clonotype was counted ten times or more. The antigen remains unidentified. The source is a man aged 50 to 60 with Graves' ophthalmopathy. Sequenced input: peripheral blood. The chain couples TRBV27 to TRBJ2-7; 9 bases match TRBD2. The CDR3 loop reads CASSLVIAGEARYEQYF. DNA for the CDR3: TGTGCCAGCAGTTTAGTAATAGCGGGAGAGGCCCGCTACGAGCAGTACTTC.